Presented here are 17 T cell receptor beta chains from one specimen sequenced in a study of Graves' ophthalmopathy and Graves' hyperthyroidism. RNA transcripts served as template for amplifying TCR beta CDR3 sequences. An opening RT-PCR round employed HTBI primers and preceded a second-round multiplex PCR. TCRdb called the multiplex PCR reads again in MiXCR, with one record for every CDR3 protein. The data hold about 400,000 distinct CDR3 sequences, with 20% to 25% observed a single time. The sample consisted of peripheral blood. These receptors were obtained from a woman aged 18 to 35 with stable Graves' hyperthyroidism.

This clonotype showed up just once. The CDR3 does not close with the conserved phenylalanine or tryptophan, likely indicating a read error. The chain joins TRBV7-3 to TRBJ2-2; no definite D call. Deletions cut 1 base from V and 7 bases from J, with 7 bases between. The CDR3 extends over 13 amino acids. The germline V gene has CDR1 SGHTA and CDR2 FQGTGA. DNA of the CDR3: TGTGCCAGCAGCTTAAGTCGGAACGGGGAGCTGTTTGTT. The encoded protein is CASSLSRNGELFV.

This clonotype occurred a few times. The CDR3 loop reads CASSVDGGNTEAFF. The CDR3 nucleotides are TGTGCCAGCAGCGTGGACGGGGGGAACACTGAAGCTTTCTTT. V usage is TRBV12-3 or TRBV12-4 and J usage is TRBJ1-1; a weak D match, TRBD1 (5 bases). V was cut by 6 bases and J by 1 base, with 12 bases left in between. CDR3 size: 14 residues.

This clonotype occurred a few times. This chain's CDR3 is CASSEEFDSYEQYF. In DNA form, the CDR3 reads TGTGCCAGCAGTGAAGAATTTGATTCCTACGAGCAGTACTTC. J is TRBJ2-7 and V is TRBV2, with no clear D. The CDR3 consists of 14 residues. Per the germline V gene, CDR1 is SNHLY and CDR2 is FYNNEI. V was pared by 1 base and J by 1 base, with 8 bases between.

This clonotype appeared a few times. V usage is TRBV6-2 or TRBV6-3 and J usage is TRBJ2-2; D possibly corresponds to TRBD2 (7 bases). The CDR3 is made up of 17 amino acids. Germline V gives CDR1 MNHEY, CDR2 SVGEGT. Trimming took 0 bases from V and 5 from J, leaving 16 bases between them. The CDR3 DNA reads as TGTGCCAGCAGTTACTCCCGTCCAGGGGAGGGGACCGGGGAGCTGTTTTTT. Translation: CASSYSRPGEGTGELFF.

The sample holds many counts of this clonotype. The chain recombines TRBV5-1 with TRBJ1-2, with D hard to call. CDR1 is SGHRS, CDR2 YFSETQ, per germline. The CDR3 loop spans 14 amino acids. Trimming took 0 bases from V and 0 from J, leaving 6 bases between them. The CDR3, as DNA: TGCGCCAGCAGCTTGGTCGCAGCTAACTATGGCTACACCTTC. Protein sequence: CASSLVAANYGYTF.

This chain joins TRBV11-2 and TRBJ2-2; 7 bases fit TRBD1. The germline gives CDR1 SGHAT, CDR2 FQNNGV. This CDR3 has 16 amino acids. The ends lost 3 bases at V and 5 bases at J; junction bases unmatched: 9. CDR3 in DNA: TGTGCCAGCAGCTTTCGGAGACAGGGCGGAACCGGGGAGCTGTTTTTT. Protein sequence: CASSFRRQGGTGELFF.

This clonotype was observed at least ten times. V is TRBV4-2 and J is TRBJ1-1; D is perhaps TRBD1 (5 bases). The CDR3 is 15 residues long. Germline CDR1 LGHNA, CDR2 YNFKEQ. The V end was cut by 0 bases, the J end by 1 base, with 9 bases between. The CDR3 region is CASSQEGLPNTEAFF. The CDR3 nucleotides read TGTGCCAGCAGCCAAGAGGGGCTCCCGAACACTGAAGCTTTCTTT.

A few counts support this clonotype. One junction end does not reproduce the germline sequence, and a read error may be involved. J is TRBJ1-1 and V is TRBV3-1; a possible D gene is TRBD1 (6 bases). The CDR3 has 13 amino acids. Germline V gives CDR1 LGHDT, CDR2 YNNKEL (reference sequence). The CDR3 protein is CASSKIGDTDAFF. CDR3 nucleotides: TGTGCCAGCAGCAAAATAGGGGACACTGATGCTTTCTTT.

The chain couples TRBV6-1 to TRBJ1-2, with D perhaps matching TRBD1 (6 bases). Trimming pared 5 bases from V and 4 bases from J, leaving 14 bases between. Germline loops: CDR1 MNHNS, CDR2 SASEGT. This CDR3 has 14 amino acids. In nucleotides, the CDR3 is TGTGCCAGCAGTCATCCGGACAGTCCCTATGGCTACACCTTC. Protein product: CASSHPDSPYGYTF.

The V gene is TRBV29-1, the J gene TRBJ2-7; TRBD1 agrees at 8 bases. The V gene's germline CDR1 is SQVTM and CDR2 ANQGSEA. V was clipped by 6 bases and J by 2 bases; unmatched bases: 6. CDR3 length: 13 residues. For the CDR3, the DNA is TGCAGCGTCCTATCGACAGGGGCCTACGAGCAGTACTTC. This translates into CSVLSTGAYEQYF.

This clonotype was observed many times. This chain uses TRBV7-2 with TRBJ2-7; 9 bases agree with TRBD2. This CDR3 has 14 amino acids. In germline, CDR1 is SGHTA, CDR2 FQGNSA. The ends lost 5 bases at V and 7 bases at J; junction bases unmatched: 9. For the CDR3, the DNA is TGTGCCAGCAGCGCTTCAGCGGGAGGAGTTGAGCAGTACTTC. This encodes CASSASAGGVEQYF.

This clonotype was observed at least ten times. The chain carries TRBV7-2 and TRBJ2-5, with D hard to call. Germline-derived CDR1 and CDR2 are SGHTA and FQGNSA. The germline V and J ends were trimmed by 0 bases and 2 bases, with 4 bases remaining between them. The CDR3 sequence is 13 residues long. CDR3 region: CASSLADQETQYF. In DNA form, the CDR3 reads TGTGCCAGCAGCTTAGCCGATCAAGAGACCCAGTACTTC. Supplemented by reference TRBV7-2 and TRBJ2-5, the full variable domain reads GAGVSQSPSNKVTEKGKDVELRCDPISGHTALYWYRQSLGQGLEFLIYFQGNSAPDKSGLPSDRFSAERTGGSVSTLTIQRTQQEDSAVYLCASSLADQETQYFGPGTRLLVL.

In its sample, this clonotype was seen a few times. This may arise from a read error, as a much more abundant clone is one base away. The rearrangement joins TRBV30 to TRBJ2-2; D uncertain. This CDR3 is 12 amino acids long. Germline CDR1 reads GTSNPN; CDR2 reads SVGIG (reference sequence). CDR3 amino acids: CAWGVSGGELFF. The CDR3 bases are TGTGCCTGGGGTGTATCTGGCGGGGAGCTGTTTTTT.

This clonotype occurred many times. The chain employs TRBV6-2 or TRBV6-3 and TRBJ2-5, with a weak D call TRBD2 (6 bases). CDR3 length: 15 amino acids. The V end was cut by 6 bases, the J end by 2 bases, with 16 bases between. Germline CDR1 and CDR2: MNHEY and SVGEGT. The CDR3 nucleotides read TGTGCCAGCAGCCCGTCTCTGGGGGGACAAGAGACCCAGTACTTC. It yields the protein CASSPSLGGQETQYF.

This clonotype was observed at least ten times. The chain links TRBV20-1 to TRBJ2-5; 10 nucleotides line up with TRBD2. The germline CDR1 and CDR2 sequences are DFQATT and SNEGSKA (reference sequence). This CDR3 spans 15 amino acids. The junction had 10 bases not matched to a gene; V was cut back by 2 bases and J by 7 bases. The CDR3 spells CSARYSGRAGGTQYF. CDR3 coding DNA: TGCAGTGCTAGATACAGCGGGAGGGCCGGCGGGACCCAGTACTTC.

In this sample, this clonotype turned up a few times. This sequence joins TRBV9 and TRBJ1-1, with D tentatively TRBD1 (6 bases). This CDR3 has 15 residues. V lost 2 bases to trimming and J lost 0 bases, with 11 bases between them. Germline V CDR1 and CDR2: SGDLS, YYNGEE. The chain's CDR3 is CASSVGGRVNTEAFF. In nucleotides, the CDR3 is TGTGCCAGCAGCGTGGGGGGGCGCGTGAACACTGAAGCTTTCTTT.

This clonotype was counted many times. The chain recombines TRBV4-1 with TRBJ1-6, with TRBD1 as a possible D gene (6 bases). This CDR3 has 16 residues. Per the germline V gene, CDR1 is MGHRA and CDR2 is YSYEKL. V gave up 0 bases and J gave up 8 bases, with 14 bases separating them. The CDR3 region has the DNA TGCGCCAGCAGCCAAGATCCGGGCAGGGGAGATTCACCCCTCCACTTT. This sequence encodes CASSQDPGRGDSPLHF.